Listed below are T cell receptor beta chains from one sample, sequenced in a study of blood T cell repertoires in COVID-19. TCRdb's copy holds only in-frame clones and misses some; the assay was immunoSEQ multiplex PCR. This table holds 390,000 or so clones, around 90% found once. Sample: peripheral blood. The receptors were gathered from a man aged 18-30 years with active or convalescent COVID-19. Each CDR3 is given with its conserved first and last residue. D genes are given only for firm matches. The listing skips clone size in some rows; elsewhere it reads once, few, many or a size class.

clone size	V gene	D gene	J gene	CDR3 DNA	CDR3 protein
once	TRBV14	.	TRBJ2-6	TGTGCCAGCAGTCCTGGGGCCAACGTGCTGACTTTC	CASSPGANVLTF
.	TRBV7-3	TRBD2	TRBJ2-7	TGTGCCAGCAGCGCAACCGGGACTAGCGGGGGTTACGAGCAGTACTTC	CASSATGTSGGYEQYF
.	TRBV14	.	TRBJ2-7	TGTGCCAGCAGCCAAGGGTACATAACCTACGAGCAGTACTTC	CASSQGYITYEQYF
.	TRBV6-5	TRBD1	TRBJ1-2	TGTGCCAGCACCCTAGGGACAGCCGGCTACACCTTC	CASTLGTAGYTF
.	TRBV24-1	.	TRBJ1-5	TGTGCCACCAGTGACACAGGGTACTCCCAGCCCCAGCATTTT	CATSDTGYSQPQHF
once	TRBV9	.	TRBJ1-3	TGTGCCAGCAGCGTAGCCGTCGGAAACACCATATATTTT	CASSVAVGNTIYF
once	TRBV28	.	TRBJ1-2	TGTGCCAGCAGTTTAAGGGCGGGATATGACTATGGCTACACCTTC	CASSLRAGYDYGYTF
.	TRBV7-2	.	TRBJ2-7	TGTGCCAGCAGCTTTTACAGCTCCTACGAGCAGTACTTC	CASSFYSSYEQYF
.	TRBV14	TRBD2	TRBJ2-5	TGTGCCAGCCGTAGCGGGAGGTACCAAGAGACCCAGTACTTC	CASRSGRYQETQYF
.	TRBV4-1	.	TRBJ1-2	TGCGCCAGCAGCCAAGACGCCCAAGAGAACTATGGCTACACCTTC	CASSQDAQENYGYTF
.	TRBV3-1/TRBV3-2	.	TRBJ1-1	TGTGCCAGCAGCCTGATGGGGGGCACTGAAGCTTTCTTT	CASSLMGGTEAFF
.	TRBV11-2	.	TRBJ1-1	TGTGCCAGCAGCCCGACCAGGGGTTCTGAAGCTTTCTTT	CASSPTRGSEAFF
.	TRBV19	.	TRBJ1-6	TGTGCCAGTAGCCAAACCGGGGTCGGGGGCTATAATTCACCCCTCCACTTT	CASSQTGVGGYNSPLHF
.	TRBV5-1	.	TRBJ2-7	TGCGCCAGCAGCTTGGGAATGGTGGGGAGCTCCTACGAGCAGTACTTC	CASSLGMVGSSYEQYF
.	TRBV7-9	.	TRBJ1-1	TGTGCCAGCAGCTTCGGGGTAGGTTACACTGAAGCTTTCTTT	CASSFGVGYTEAFF
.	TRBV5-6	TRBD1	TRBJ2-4	TGTGCCAGCGGTCCCCATGGGGCAGGGGGCAGAAACATTCAGTACTTC	CASGPHGAGGRNIQYF
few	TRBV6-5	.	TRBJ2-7	TGTGCCAGCAGTTATACGGGTCACCACGAGCAGTACTTC	CASSYTGHHEQYF
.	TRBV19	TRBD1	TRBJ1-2	TGTGCCAGTAGTATGTATGTGGGACAGGCCTCTCCGAGCTATGGCTACACCTTC	CASSMYVGQASPSYGYTF
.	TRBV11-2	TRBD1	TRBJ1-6	TGTGCCAGCAGCCCGACAGGGTTTAATAATTCACCCCTCCACTTT	CASSPTGFNNSPLHF
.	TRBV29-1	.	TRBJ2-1	TGCAGCGTTGTAAGGACAGACAATGAGCAGTTCTTC	CSVVRTDNEQFF
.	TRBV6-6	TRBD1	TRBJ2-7	TGTGCCAGCAGTTACGGTGGCAGGGGGAGCTCCTACGAGCAGTACTTC	CASSYGGRGSSYEQYF
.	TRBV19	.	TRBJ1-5	TGTGCCAGTAGTATAGAGGGGGCTGGCAATCAGCCCCAGCATTTT	CASSIEGAGNQPQHF
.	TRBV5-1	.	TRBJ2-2	TGCGCCAGCAGCTTAGGGACATTCGGGGAGCTGTTTTTT	CASSLGTFGELFF
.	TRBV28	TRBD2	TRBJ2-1	TGTGCCAGCAATCAAGCGGGAAGCGCCTACAATGAGCAGTTCTTC	CASNQAGSAYNEQFF
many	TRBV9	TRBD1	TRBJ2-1	TGTGCCAGCAGCGCGGGATCGACAGGGATGGTGGGTGAGCAGTTCTTC	CASSAGSTGMVGEQFF
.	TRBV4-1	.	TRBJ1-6	TGCGCCAGCAGCCAAGATGGACAGCATAATTCACCCCTCCACTTT	CASSQDGQHNSPLHF
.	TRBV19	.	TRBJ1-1	TGTGCCAGTAGTATCACCAGGGGGAACACTGAAGCTTTCTTT	CASSITRGNTEAFF
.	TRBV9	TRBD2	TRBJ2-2	TGTGCCAGCAGCCCACAAGCGGGAGTAGCCGGGGAGCTGTTTTTT	CASSPQAGVAGELFF
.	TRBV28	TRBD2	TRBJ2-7	TGTGCCAGCAGTTTATGGGGACCGGGGGGTAAGCGGGAGGGCCTCGAGCAGTACTTC	CASSLWGPGGKREGLEQYF
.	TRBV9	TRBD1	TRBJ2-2	TGTGCCAGCAGCGTCACCGGGACAGGGATCACCGGGGAGCTGTTTTTT	CASSVTGTGITGELFF
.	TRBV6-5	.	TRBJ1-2	TGTGCCAGCAGTTACCTGACAGAAAACTATGGCTACACCTTC	CASSYLTENYGYTF
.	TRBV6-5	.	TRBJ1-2	TGTGCCAGCAGTTACTCAAGTACAGTCTATGGCTACACCTTC	CASSYSSTVYGYTF
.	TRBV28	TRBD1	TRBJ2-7	TGTGCCAGCAGTCCAAACCCGGGACAGGGGTCCGAGCAGTACTTC	CASSPNPGQGSEQYF
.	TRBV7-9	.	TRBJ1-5	TGTGCCAGCAGCTCCAGTCTGTTTATTCAGCCCCAGCATTTT	CASSSSLFIQPQHF
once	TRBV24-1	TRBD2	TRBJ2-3	TGTGCCACCAGTGAAACTAGCGGGAGAAGGCCGGGTACGCAGTATTTT	CATSETSGRRPGTQYF
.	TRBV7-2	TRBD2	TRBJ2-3	TGTGCCAGCAGCTTACTCGGGGGGGCAGATACGCAGTATTTT	CASSLLGGADTQYF
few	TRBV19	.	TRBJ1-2	TGTGCCAGTAGTATCCAGGGTGTTAACTATGGCTACACCTTC	CASSIQGVNYGYTF
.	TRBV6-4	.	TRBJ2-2	TGTGCCAGCAGCGCGGCAGGGGCGACCGGGGAGCTGTTTTTT	CASSAAGATGELFF
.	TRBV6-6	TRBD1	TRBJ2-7	TGTGCCAGCAGACAGGGACAGATGCTCTACGAGCAGTACTTC	CASRQGQMLYEQYF
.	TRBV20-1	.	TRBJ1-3	TGCAGTGCTAGTATAGGGGCTGGAAACACCATATATTTT	CSASIGAGNTIYF
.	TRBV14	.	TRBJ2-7	TGTGCCAGCAGCCACAACTACGAGCAGTACTTC	CASSHNYEQYF